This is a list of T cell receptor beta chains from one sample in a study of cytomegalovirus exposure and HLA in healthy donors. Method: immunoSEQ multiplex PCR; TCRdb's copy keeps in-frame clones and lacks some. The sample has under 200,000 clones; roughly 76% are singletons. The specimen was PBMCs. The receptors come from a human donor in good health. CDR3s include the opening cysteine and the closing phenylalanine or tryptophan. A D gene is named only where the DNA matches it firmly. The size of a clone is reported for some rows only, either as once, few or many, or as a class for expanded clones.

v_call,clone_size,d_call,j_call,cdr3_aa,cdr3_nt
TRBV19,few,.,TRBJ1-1,CASSITGWVTEAFF,TGTGCCAGTAGTATTACAGGGTGGGTCACTGAAGCTTTCTTT
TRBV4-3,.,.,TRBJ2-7,CASSQDQRSDHPYEQYF,TGCGCCAGCAGCCAAGATCAAAGGAGCGACCACCCCTACGAGCAGTACTTC
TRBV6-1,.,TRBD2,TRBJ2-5,CASSVFSGGASETQYF,TGTGCCAGCAGTGTGTTCAGCGGGGGGGCTTCAGAGACCCAGTACTTC
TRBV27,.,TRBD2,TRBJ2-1,CASSLWQRGSYNEQFF,TGTGCCAGCAGTTTATGGCAGCGGGGCTCCTACAATGAGCAGTTCTTC
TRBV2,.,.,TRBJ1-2,CASSEKTGANYGYTF,TGTGCCAGCAGTGAAAAGACCGGGGCTAACTATGGCTACACCTTC
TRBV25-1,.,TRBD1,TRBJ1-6,CASSLGQGHSPLHF,TGTGCCAGCAGCCTGGGACAGGGGCACTCACCCCTCCACTTT
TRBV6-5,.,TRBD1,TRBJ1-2,CASSRTGGYYGYTF,TGTGCCAGCAGCCGGACAGGGGGTTACTATGGCTACACCTTC
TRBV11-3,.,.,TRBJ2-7,CASSLGVTGFYEQYF,TGTGCCAGCAGCTTAGGGGTAACCGGGTTCTACGAGCAGTACTTC
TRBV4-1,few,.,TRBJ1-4,CASSQAGTNEKLFF,TGCGCCAGCAGCCAAGCAGGGACTAATGAAAAACTGTTTTTT
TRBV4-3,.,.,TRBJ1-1,CASSQDRDTEAFF,TGCGCCAGCAGCCAAGACCGAGACACTGAAGCTTTCTTT
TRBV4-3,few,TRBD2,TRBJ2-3,CASSKLTSGGAMADTQYF,TGCGCCAGCAGCAAACTGACTAGCGGGGGGGCCATGGCAGATACGCAGTATTTT
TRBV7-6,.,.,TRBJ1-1,CASSSPRTEAFF,TGTGCCAGCAGCTCTCCGAGGACTGAAGCTTTCTTT
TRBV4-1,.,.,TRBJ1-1,CASSQPQGGAEAFF,TGCGCCAGCAGCCAGCCCCAGGGAGGGGCTGAAGCTTTCTTT
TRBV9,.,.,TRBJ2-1,CASSVGPSQYNEQFF,TGTGCCAGCAGCGTAGGCCCCTCGCAGTACAATGAGCAGTTCTTC
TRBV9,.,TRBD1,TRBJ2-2,CASSAGQGSTGELFF,TGTGCCAGCAGCGCCGGACAGGGGAGCACCGGGGAGCTGTTTTTT
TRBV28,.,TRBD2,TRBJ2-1,CASSFFGTSGGKTYNEQFF,TGTGCCAGCAGTTTTTTCGGGACTAGCGGGGGGAAAACCTACAATGAGCAGTTCTTC
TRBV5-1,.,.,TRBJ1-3,CASRREYSSGNTIYF,TGCGCCAGCAGAAGGGAGTACAGCTCTGGAAACACCATATATTTT
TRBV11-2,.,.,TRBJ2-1,CASSGRVGVDEQFF,TGTGCCAGCAGCGGCAGGGTTGGCGTCGATGAGCAGTTCTTC
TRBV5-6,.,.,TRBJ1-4,CASSLFPGLPYEKLFF,TGTGCCAGCAGCTTGTTCCCGGGACTGCCTTACGAAAAACTGTTTTTT
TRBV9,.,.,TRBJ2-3,CASSGRDFSTDTQYF,TGTGCCAGCAGCGGAAGGGACTTTAGCACAGATACGCAGTATTTT
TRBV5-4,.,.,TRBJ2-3,CASTQGSTGTDTQYF,TGTGCCAGCACCCAGGGTAGTACAGGCACAGATACGCAGTATTTT
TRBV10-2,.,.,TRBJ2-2,CASKQSGGELFF,TGCGCCAGCAAACAATCTGGCGGGGAGCTGTTTTTT
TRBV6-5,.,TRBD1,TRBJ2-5,CASSYSGQGAGETQYF,TGTGCCAGCAGTTACTCTGGGCAGGGGGCCGGTGAGACCCAGTACTTC
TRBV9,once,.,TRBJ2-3,CASSASGLFTDTQYF,TGTGCCAGCAGCGCCTCGGGACTGTTCACAGATACGCAGTATTTT
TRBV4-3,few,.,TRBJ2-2,CASAQGVANTATGELFF,TGCGCCAGCGCTCAAGGGGTGGCCAACACCGCAACCGGGGAGCTGTTTTTT
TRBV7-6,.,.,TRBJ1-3,CASSSTGDYGNTIYF,TGTGCCAGCAGCTCGACAGGAGACTATGGAAACACCATATATTTT
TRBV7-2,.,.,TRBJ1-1,CASSLRQEMNTEAFF,TGTGCCAGCAGCCTACGACAGGAGATGAACACTGAAGCTTTCTTT
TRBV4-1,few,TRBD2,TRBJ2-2,CASSHRPSGGNTGELFF,TGCGCCAGCAGCCATCGTCCTAGCGGGGGAAACACCGGGGAGCTGTTTTTT
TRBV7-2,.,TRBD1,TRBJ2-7,CASSLVARTGPYEQYF,TGTGCCAGCAGCTTAGTTGCTCGGACAGGGCCCTACGAGCAGTACTTC
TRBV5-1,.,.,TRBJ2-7,CASSLNDNYEQYF,TGCGCCAGCAGCCTTAATGATAACTACGAGCAGTACTTC
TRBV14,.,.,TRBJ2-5,CASSQENRQEWTQYF,TGTGCCAGCAGCCAAGAAAACAGACAAGAATGGACCCAGTACTTC
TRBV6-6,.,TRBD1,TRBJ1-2,CASSLPPLTGDYGYTF,TGTGCCAGCAGTTTACCTCCTTTGACAGGGGACTATGGCTACACCTTC
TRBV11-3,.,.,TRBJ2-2,CASSLRAGELFF,TGTGCCAGCAGCTTAAGAGCCGGGGAGCTGTTTTTT
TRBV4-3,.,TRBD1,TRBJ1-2,CASSQVRGGHGYTF,TGCGCCAGCAGCCAAGTCCGAGGGGGCCATGGCTACACCTTC
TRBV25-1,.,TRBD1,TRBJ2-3,CASSVRQGGVTDTQYF,TGTGCCAGCAGTGTTCGACAGGGGGGAGTCACAGATACGCAGTATTTT
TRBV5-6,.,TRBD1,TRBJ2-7,CASSFRLGQISYEQYF,TGTGCCAGCAGCTTCCGGTTGGGACAGATCTCCTACGAGCAGTACTTC
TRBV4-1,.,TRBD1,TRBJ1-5,CASSPNRGPSSGPQHF,TGCGCCAGCAGCCCTAACAGGGGCCCCTCCTCAGGACCCCAGCATTTT
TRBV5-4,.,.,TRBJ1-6,CASRIEAQGNSPLHF,TGTGCCAGCAGAATCGAGGCCCAGGGGAATTCACCCCTCCACTTT
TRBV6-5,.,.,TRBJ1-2,CASSAHPYGYTF,TGTGCCAGCAGTGCACACCCCTATGGCTACACCTTC
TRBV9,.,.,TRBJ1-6,CASSVDVQGNSPLHF,TGTGCCAGCAGCGTAGATGTACAGGGTAATTCACCCCTCCACTTT
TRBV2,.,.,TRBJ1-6,CASSERGGPPLHF,TGTGCCAGCAGTGAAAGAGGAGGTCCACCCCTCCACTTT
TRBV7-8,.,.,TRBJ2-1,CASSLTLAEPYNEQFF,TGTGCCAGCAGCTTAACCCTGGCAGAACCATACAATGAGCAGTTCTTC
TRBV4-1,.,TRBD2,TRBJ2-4,CASSRPIAGGSNIQYF,TGCGCCAGCAGCCGGCCCATAGCGGGGGGCTCAAACATTCAGTACTTC
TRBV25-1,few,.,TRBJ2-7,CASSEEGAGYEQYF,TGTGCCAGCAGTGAAGAAGGGGCAGGGTACGAGCAGTACTTC
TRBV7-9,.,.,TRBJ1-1,CASSLPETRPNTEAFF,TGTGCCAGCAGCTTACCCGAGACACGACCGAACACTGAAGCTTTCTTT
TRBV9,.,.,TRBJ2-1,CASSVRGKQFF,TGTGCCAGCAGCGTGCGAGGAAAGCAGTTCTTC